The next 20 T cell receptor beta chains were all read from a single sample in a study of radiation and T cells in renal cell carcinoma. Time point described: blood 4 weeks post-SBRT, at nephrectomy. This sample's treatment: 15 Gy SBRT to primary tumor, nephrectomy 4 weeks later. The protocol was immunoSEQ multiplex PCR, while the TCRdb copy is restricted to in-frame clones and leaves out a portion. Of approximately 86,000 clones in the sample, around four fifths were seen once. Sample: blood, taken from a patient whose treatment included radiotherapy and nephrectomy. These receptors all stem from a man in his fifties or sixties with renal cell carcinoma.

This clone was observed a single time. The gene calls are TRBV7-8 and TRBJ2-5; TRBD1 agrees at 7 bases. Germline V lookup: CDR1 SGHVS, CDR2 FQNEAQ. The CDR3 contains 19 residues. The V gene end was trimmed by 6 bases and the J gene end by 9 bases; junction bases not matched to a gene: 28. CDR3 DNA: TGTGCCAGCAGGCTGGACAGGAGCCGGTCAAGAGACCCAGGATTGGCCCAGTACTTC. Residues: CASRLDRSRSRDPGLAQYF.

This chain links TRBV10-3 with TRBJ2-7; possibly TRBD1 for D (6 bases). The V gene lost 0 bases and the J gene lost 6 bases, with 18 bases spanning the gap. The CDR3 length is 16 residues. In germline, CDR1 is ENHRY, CDR2 SYGVKD. CDR3 sequence: CAISESAVNRETEQYF. The DNA for the CDR3 is TGTGCCATCAGTGAGTCGGCGGTTAACAGGGAGACCGAGCAGTACTTC.

This clone came up once. The chain uses TRBV1 and TRBJ1-1. TRBV1 is a documented pseudogene. There are 15 residues in the CDR3. Here the CDR3 DNA reads TGCACCAGCAGCCAAGATCGCGTTATGAACACTGAAGCTTTCTTT. It is translated as CTSSQDRVMNTEAFF.

This clone was seen only once. V and J are TRBV5-1 and TRBJ2-1; 12 nucleotides align to TRBD2. V gave up 4 bases and J gave up 6 bases; unmatched junction bases: 5. The germline V gene has CDR1 SGHRS and CDR2 YFSETQ. The CDR3 is 15 amino acids. CDR3 sequence (DNA): TGCGCCAGCAGCCCCCTGGGACTAGCGGGCAATGAGCAGTTCTTC. It specifies CASSPLGLAGNEQFF.

This chain uses TRBV7-9 with TRBJ2-5, with a weak D call TRBD1 (6 bases). The CDR3 spans 14 residues. Trimming pared 5 bases from V and 1 base from J, leaving 11 bases between. CDR1 is SEHNR and CDR2 is FQNEAQ in the germline V gene (reference sequence). The CDR3 nucleotides read TGTGCCAGCAGCCCTGGACAGACCCAAGAGACCCAGTACTTC. Translated, it gives CASSPGQTQETQYF.

This clone appeared a single time. This chain links TRBV2 with TRBJ2-2, with 11 bases aligning to TRBD2. Germline trimming cut 6 bases from V and 7 bases from J; bases unmatched to any gene: 7. The CDR3 is 15 residues long. The germline V gene has CDR1 SNHLY and CDR2 FYNNEI. The CDR3 spells CASRVTSGNFGELFF. The CDR3 DNA reads TGTGCCAGCAGAGTGACTAGCGGGAATTTCGGGGAGCTGTTTTTT.

The chain combines TRBV18 with TRBJ1-2, with 8 bases that match TRBD1. This CDR3 region has 13 residues. Germline loops: CDR1 KGHSH, CDR2 LQKENI. Trimming cost V 3 bases and J 6 bases; bases outside gene matches: 3. The CDR3 nucleotides are TGTGCCAGCTCACCGACAGGGGATGATGGCTACACCTTC. Its protein is CASSPTGDDGYTF.

The V call is TRBV7-8, the J call TRBJ2-7, with 10 bases aligning to TRBD2. The CDR3 runs to 16 residues. Germline loops: CDR1 SGHVS, CDR2 FQNEAQ. Trimming took 4 bases from V and 7 from J; bases not matched to a gene: 13. CDR3 sequence: CASSSSSGGASVEQYF. The CDR3, as DNA: TGTGCCAGCAGCTCGTCTAGCGGGGGAGCCTCGGTGGAGCAGTACTTC.

The chain is built from TRBV27 and TRBJ1-2; perhaps TRBD1 as D (5 bases). V lost 4 bases, J lost 2 bases, and 20 bases lay in between. Germline CDR1 reads MNHEY; CDR2 reads SMNVEV (reference sequence). The CDR3 extends over 17 amino acids. DNA of the CDR3: TGTGCCAGCAGTTCTGTATCCGCCGGGCAGGGAAACTATGGCTACACCTTC. It yields the protein CASSSVSAGQGNYGYTF.

The gene calls are TRBV18 and TRBJ1-5; a weak D match, TRBD1 (6 bases). Germline CDR1 reads KGHSH; CDR2 reads LQKENI. There are 15 residues in the CDR3. V lost 4 bases and J lost 5, with 15 bases in between. CDR3 region: CASSHNDRSDQPQHF. CDR3 nucleotide sequence: TGTGCCAGCTCACACAACGACAGGTCCGATCAGCCCCAGCATTTT.

The chain carries TRBV7-2 and TRBJ2-3; D might be TRBD1 (6 bases). The germline V gene has CDR1 SGHTA and CDR2 FQGNSA. There are 14 residues in the CDR3. Trimming left V 5 bases short and J 2 bases short, with 11 bases between. CDR3 sequence: CASSRGQTTDTQYF. The CDR3 nucleotides read TGTGCCAGCAGCCGTGGACAGACCACAGATACGCAGTATTTT.

The chain has TRBV19 and TRBJ1-1, with D tentatively TRBD1 (5 bases). V lost 3 bases and J lost 2, with 7 bases in between. The CDR3 sequence is 13 residues long. CDR1 LNHDA and CDR2 SQIVND come from the germline V gene (reference sequence). CDR3 bases: TGTGCCAGTAGTATCAGGGCAAACACTGAAGCTTTCTTT. Residues: CASSIRANTEAFF.

For the CDR3, the DNA is TGTGCCAGCACCCCGGAAGGAACAGATACGCAGTATTTT. This gives the protein CASTPEGTDTQYF. This chain joins TRBV6-5 and TRBJ2-3, with D hard to call. The CDR3 is 13 residues long. Germline V gene data show CDR1 as MNHEY and CDR2 as SVGAGI. With 7 bases removed from V and 3 bases from J, the gap between germline ends came to 11 bases.

The chain uses TRBV4-2 and TRBJ1-1; the D is unclear. CDR3 length: 13 residues. Trimming took off 1 base at V and 5 bases at J, with 8 bases between the two ends. Germline assignment: CDR1 LGHNA and CDR2 YNFKEQ. CDR3: CASSQGPQTEAFF. CDR3 in DNA: TGTGCCAGCAGCCAAGGACCGCAGACTGAAGCTTTCTTT.

The V gene is TRBV4-1, the J gene TRBJ1-1; D uncertain. Trimming left V 0 bases short and J 1 base short, with 12 bases between. The germline gives CDR1 MGHRA, CDR2 YSYEKL. The CDR3 length is 16 residues. In nucleotides, the CDR3 is TGCGCCAGCAGCCAAGATTTACGGAGGGCGAACACTGAAGCTTTCTTT. Protein product: CASSQDLRRANTEAFF.

The chain combines TRBV10-3 with TRBJ1-2; the D is unclear. Germline-derived CDR1 and CDR2 are ENHRY and SYGVKD. Trimming left V 2 bases short and J 7 bases short, with 11 bases between. This CDR3 region has 13 residues. The CDR3 DNA is TGTGCCATCAGTGAGATCGAAGCTGGTGGCTACACCTTC. As protein: CAISEIEAGGYTF.

The V and J genes are TRBV6-5 and TRBJ2-5; D gene ambiguous. The CDR3 is 11 residues long. V dropped 0 bases and J dropped 12 bases, with 8 bases sitting between them. The germline CDR1 and CDR2 sequences are MNHEY and SVGAGI. CDR3 amino acids: CASSYSDREYF. DNA for the CDR3: TGTGCCAGCAGTTACTCGGATAGGGAGTACTTC.

V is TRBV27 and J is TRBJ2-2; D is possibly TRBD2 (5 bases). Trimming removed 5 bases from V and 5 bases from J, with 15 bases in between. The CDR3 length is 15 residues. Germline values: CDR1 MNHEY, CDR2 SMNVEV (reference sequence). CDR3 in amino acids: CASSRLAQGTGELFF. The DNA of the CDR3 is TGTGCCAGCAGTCGGCTAGCTCAAGGTACCGGGGAGCTGTTTTTT.

This clone was counted a single time. V is TRBV7-9 and J is TRBJ2-6; D may match TRBD1 or TRBD2 (5 bases each). Germline CDR1 SEHNR, CDR2 FQNEAQ (reference sequence). Trimming cost V 3 bases and J 2 bases, with 8 bases left between them. This CDR3 comprises 15 residues. This CDR3 reads CASSFGTAGANVLTF. DNA of the CDR3: TGTGCCAGCAGCTTCGGGACCGCTGGGGCCAACGTCCTGACTTTC.

The chain has TRBV7-6 and TRBJ2-7; D perhaps matches TRBD2 (6 bases). The V end was cut by 3 bases, the J end by 0 bases, with 15 bases between. Germline loops: CDR1 SGHVS, CDR2 FNYEAQ. The CDR3 covers 16 residues. CDR3 protein: CASSFGVAGSSYEQYF. DNA for the CDR3: TGTGCCAGCAGCTTCGGAGTCGCGGGGAGCTCCTACGAGCAGTACTTC.